Sequencing of this T cell receptor (beta chain) was carried out in a study of CD8+ T cells in alopecia areata listed by TCRdb under 2018. Some background on the complete study: The treated patients took part in an open-label pilot trial in which moderate-to-severe alopecia areata was treated with oral tofacitinib at 5 to 10 mg twice daily. Patients stayed on tofacitinib for 6 to 18 months and then had 6 months of follow-up off drug so that delayed response and recurrence could be assessed. To study T cell clonal expansion in alopecia areata, the researchers applied high-throughput TCRbeta sequencing to both the C3H/HeJ mouse model and human patients. Human TCRbeta sequencing covered scalp tissue and sorted CD4+ and CD8+ peripheral blood T cells from patchy and totalis/universalis alopecia areata patients and healthy controls. Patients on tofacitinib were biopsied at baseline and after 4 and 24 weeks of treatment, and several of the patients also had a later scalp biopsy. Scalp clonality was compared across normal scalp (n=4), patchy alopecia areata scalp (n=8), and alopecia totalis/universalis scalp (n=8). RNA was obtained with the PAXgene miRNA kit for fixed scalp, the miRNeasy kit for PBMCs, and the RNeasy kit for mouse skin. immunoSEQ multiplex PCR using 35 Vbeta forward primers and 13 Jbeta reverse primers was used to amplify TCRbeta CDR3 regions. Overall study outcomes, separate from this receptor: Compared with normal scalp, lesional scalp, particularly in alopecia totalis/universalis, had higher clonality and more expanded CD8+ clones, which suggests antigenic drive. Scalp TCR repertoire analysis is complicated because resident alphabeta T cells in normal human skin are also sequenced, whereas mouse skin is dominated by gammadelta T cells. TCR sequences shared between patients were less clear than in mice, possibly partly because of HLA diversity in the patient population.

Lesional scalp punch biopsies and peripheral blood were obtained from alopecia areata patients. PBMCs were isolated by density centrifugation and stained for CD3, CD4 and CD8, and CD4+ and CD8+ T cells were sorted on a FACSAria. A word on this clone: What this receptor recognizes is not known. Per-base quality was not reported, and no clone a single base away is much larger than it.

The germline V gene (reference sequence) supplies CDR1 MNHEY and CDR2 SMNVEV. The CDR3 sequence holds 14 residues, the cysteine and phenylalanine included. Kept here is only the CDR3 DNA, which spans 42 bases and is read in frame from base 1. The V and J ends are trimmed by 4 bases and 7 bases, leaving 14 bases between them. Receptor libraries were prepared by the immunoSEQ multiplex PCR assay. For TCR sequencing, RNA was extracted from every sample and reverse transcribed into cDNA to serve as template. SuperScript III was used for first-strand cDNA synthesis, primed with a 2:1 mix of oligo-dT and random hexamers. Amplification bias was assessed with a synthetic immune receptor repertoire, and residual bias was removed computationally. Concerning the study's data processing: Raw reads were preprocessed to remove errors, and CDR3 was defined according to IMGT conventions as the region from the conserved cysteine to phenylalanine. Clonality was calculated as 1 minus Shannon entropy normalized by log2 of the number of productive unique TCRs. Scalp TCRbeta sequences were cross-referenced with sorted blood CD4 and CD8 repertoires so that the CD4 or CD8 identity of scalp clones could be inferred. TCRdb limited this immuneACCESS table to in-frame rearrangements with V and J called. A share of clones is missing; checked studies link under half to unresolved V genes, and the rest is unexplained. That table supplies the V and J calls and clone size; D and trimming were determined from the DNA. This sample comprises over 85,000 clones, under 45% of them detected only once. Almost 0.8% of the sample belongs to the ten largest clones.

The chain uses TRBV27 and TRBJ2-4, with the D segment identity uncertain. The sequencing input was CD4+ T cells sorted from blood. The sequence was collected from a human donor with alopecia areata. The DNA sequence is as follows: TGTGCCAGCAGTTCCGGGCAGAGTCTCAACATTCAGTACTTC. Protein translation: CASSSGQSLNIQYF.